Listed here are 11 T cell receptor beta chains from one sample, sequenced in a study of blood T cell repertoires in COVID-19 (TCRdb year 2020). Library method: the immunoSEQ multiplex PCR assay. TCRdb took this table from immuneACCESS and kept in-frame rearrangements with V and J called. Such tables lack part of the clones; where checked against another copy, unresolved V genes explain under half of the gap, and the rest is unexplained. The sample has 250,000 or so clones on record, roughly nine tenths of them singletons. The ten largest clones add up to approximately 11% of the sample. Sample: PBMCs or T cells enriched from blood (not recorded which). These receptors all stem from a young man who had recovered from COVID-19.

This clone is a singleton in its sample. The chain employs TRBV18 and TRBJ1-6, with 10 bases lining up with TRBD1. The V segment lost 6 bases and the J segment 7 bases; nucleotides outside the gene matches: 6. Looked up from germline, CDR1 is KGHSH and CDR2 is LQKENI. The CDR3 has 15 residues. The CDR3 DNA follows: TGTGCCAGCTCCCCCGGGACAGGGGTAAATTCACCCCTCCACTTT. Translating it yields CASSPGTGVNSPLHF.

CDR3 amino acids: CASSPGQGSYTGELFF. In DNA, the CDR3 is TGTGCCAGCTCACCCGGACAGGGGTCGTACACCGGGGAGCTGTTTTTT. The chain carries TRBV18 and TRBJ2-2; 9 nucleotides align to TRBD1. Germline CDR1 is KGHSH and CDR2 is LQKENI. CDR3 length: 16 residues. Unmatched junction bases numbered 5, after V lost 3 bases and J lost 3 bases.

The chain recombines TRBV5-5 with TRBJ1-2, with D possibly being TRBD1 (6 bases). The CDR3 extends over 13 amino acids. V gave up 4 bases and J gave up 4 bases, with 11 bases separating them. Germline V gives CDR1 SGHKS, CDR2 YYEKEE (reference sequence). The CDR3 reads CASSVTGGYGYTF. Written as DNA, the CDR3 is TGTGCCAGCAGCGTGACAGGAGGCTATGGCTACACCTTC. Looking up the rest from reference TRBV5-5 and TRBJ1-2 gives the full variable domain: DAGVTQSPTHLIKTRGQQVTLRCSPISGHKSVSWYQQVLGQGPQFIFQYYEKEERGRGNFPDRFSARQFPNYSSELNVNALLLGDSALYLCASSVTGGYGYTFGSGTRLTVV.

This clone was observed a few times. V and J are TRBV12-5 and TRBJ1-5, with D possibly TRBD1 on 6 matching bases. The V end lost 7 bases, the J end lost 7 bases, and 20 bases lay between the germline ends. The germline V gene has CDR1 LGHNT and CDR2 FRNRAP. The CDR3 covers 15 residues. The CDR3 loop is CASAKDGGREQPQHF. The CDR3 DNA reads TGTGCTAGTGCTAAAGACGGGGGGCGAGAACAGCCCCAGCATTTT.

V usage is TRBV29-1 and J usage is TRBJ2-3, with a possible D match to TRBD2 (6 bases). This CDR3 is 12 amino acids long. The germline V and J ends were trimmed by 5 bases and 4 bases, with 10 bases remaining between them. Per germline, CDR1 SQVTM and CDR2 ANQGSEA. CDR3 residues: CSVLPSADTQYF. Written as DNA, the CDR3 is TGCAGCGTTCTACCTAGCGCAGATACGCAGTATTTT.

V and J are TRBV18 and TRBJ2-7; 10 nucleotides agree with TRBD1. The germline V gene has CDR1 KGHSH and CDR2 LQKENI. The V and J ends lost 2 bases and 5 bases, in that order; junction bases with no gene match: 9. The CDR3 runs to 16 residues. CDR3 coding DNA: TGTGCCAGCTCACCAGACCGACAGGGGGCAGGAAACGAGCAGTACTTC. It specifies CASSPDRQGAGNEQYF. The full variable domain, its missing parts supplied by reference TRBV18 and TRBJ2-7, is NAGVMQNPRHLVRRRGQEARLRCSPMKGHSHVYWYRQLPEEGLKFMVYLQKENIIDESGMPKERFSAEFPKEGPSILRIQQVVRGDSAAYFCASSPDRQGAGNEQYFGPGTRLTVT.

The rearrangement joins TRBV25-1 to TRBJ1-2; D remains ambiguous. The CDR3 loop spans 11 amino acids. CDR1 is MGHDK, CDR2 SYGVNS, per germline. Trimming shortened V by 4 bases and J by 8 bases, and 8 bases separated the two germline ends. In nucleotides, the CDR3 is TGTGCCAGCAGTGGGCCTTGGGGCTACACCTTC. Translating it yields CASSGPWGYTF.

In regard to this clone: The junction departs from germline at one end; a sequencing error may be responsible. J is TRBJ2-5 and V is TRBV7-7; possibly TRBD1 for D (6 bases). The CDR3 covers 13 residues. Per germline, CDR1 SSHAT and CDR2 FNYEAQ (reference sequence). The DNA of the CDR3 is TGTGCTAGCAGCCCCGGACAGCAAGAGACCCAGTACTTC. It encodes CASSPGQQETQYF.

J is TRBJ2-7 and V is TRBV3-1 (or the pseudogene TRBV3-2); 12 nucleotides match TRBD2. The V gene's germline CDR1 is LGHDT and CDR2 YNNKEL (reference sequence). V trimming: 2 bases; J trimming: 4 bases; junction bases outside the gene matches: 3. This CDR3 spans 15 amino acids. As DNA, the CDR3 is TGTGCCAGCAGCCAAAGAACTAGCGGGAGGTACGAGCAGTACTTC. Its translation: CASSQRTSGRYEQYF.

This chain uses TRBV9 with TRBJ2-2; TRBD2 matches at 14 bases. Per the germline V gene, CDR1 is SGDLS and CDR2 is YYNGEE. CDR3 length: 16 residues. The V gene end was trimmed by 3 bases and the J gene end by 5 bases; junction bases not matched to a gene: 3. This chain's CDR3 is CASSGLAGGHTGELFF. The CDR3 region has the DNA TGTGCCAGCAGCGGACTAGCGGGGGGGCATACCGGGGAGCTGTTTTTT.

V usage is TRBV24-1 and J usage is TRBJ2-7; D is uncertain. From germline, CDR1 is KGHDR and CDR2 SFDVKD. V shed 4 bases and J shed 6 bases, with 12 bases lying between them. This CDR3 has 13 amino acids. The CDR3 DNA sequence: TGTGCCACCAGTGAGGGCCCCTATGGCGAGCAGTACTTC. Translation: CATSEGPYGEQYF.